These 11 T cell receptor beta chains share one sample of origin, sequenced in a study of T-cell reconstitution after alpha-beta-depleted transplantation in children. TCRbeta library preparation incorporated unique molecular identifiers. MiXCR, run by TCRdb on the PCR reads, gives a single entry per CDR3 protein. The table shows 200,000 or so distinct CDR3 sequences, with about 6% occurring only once. Sequenced here: PBMCs, sampled before TCRalphabeta/CD19-depleted stem cell transplant. The receptors originated from a girl under three years old with combined immunodeficiency, due to receive a stem cell transplant.

This clonotype was seen ten or more times. J is TRBJ2-1 and V is TRBV6-5, with TRBD1 as a possible D gene (6 bases). This CDR3 has 13 residues. From germline, CDR1 is MNHEY and CDR2 SVGAGI. Deletions cut 2 bases from V and 7 bases from J, with 9 bases between. The CDR3 DNA is TGTGCCAGCAGTTACAGAGGGACAAATGAGCAGTTCTTC. Protein: CASSYRGTNEQFF.

Many counts were recorded for this clonotype. The V call is TRBV4-1, the J call TRBJ2-1; TRBD2 is a possible D gene (6 bases). The V gene's germline CDR1 is MGHRA and CDR2 YSYEKL. The CDR3 has 17 residues. Trimming left V 7 bases short and J 1 base short, with 20 bases between. The CDR3 loop is CASTPSEGKMSYNEQFF. As DNA, the CDR3 is TGCGCCAGCACTCCCTCGGAGGGAAAAATGTCCTACAATGAGCAGTTCTTC.

This clonotype has ten or more counts. The chain couples TRBV12-3 or TRBV12-4 to TRBJ2-2, with D unclear. With 3 bases removed from V and 4 bases from J, the gap between germline ends came to 12 bases. This CDR3 is 15 amino acids long. The CDR3 is CASSFQTLITGELFF. Here the CDR3 DNA reads TGTGCCAGCAGTTTTCAGACCCTTATCACCGGGGAGCTGTTTTTT.

Ten or more counts support this clonotype. The chain has TRBV4-3 and TRBJ1-1; tentatively, D is TRBD1 (6 bases). The CDR3 is made up of 16 amino acids. Deletions cut 0 bases from V and 0 bases from J, with 11 bases between. CDR1 and CDR2 from the germline V gene are LGHNA and YSLEER. In nucleotides, the CDR3 is TGCGCCAGCAGCCAAGATCCTGAGGGGGTGAACACTGAAGCTTTCTTT. It specifies CASSQDPEGVNTEAFF.

This clonotype appeared many times. This sequence joins TRBV29-1 and TRBJ2-7; 11 bases align to TRBD1. Germline lookup yields CDR1 SQVTM and CDR2 ANQGSEA. Losses at the gene ends were 5 bases for V and 4 bases for J; bases not matched to a gene: 7. This CDR3 has 14 residues. This CDR3 reads CSVTPGQGVYEQYF. The DNA for the CDR3 is TGCAGCGTTACACCGGGACAGGGGGTGTACGAGCAGTACTTC.

The sample holds many counts of this clonotype. The genes are TRBV9 and TRBJ2-7; 8 bases agree with TRBD2. Germline V gene lookup returns CDR1 SGDLS and CDR2 YYNGEE. The CDR3 totals 15 residues. The junction had 9 bases not matched to a gene; V was cut back by 0 bases and J by 7 bases. DNA for the CDR3: TGTGCCAGCAGCGTAGATCCAGCGGGAGCGAGAGAGCAGTACTTC. Translating gives CASSVDPAGAREQYF.

The gene calls are TRBV19 and TRBJ1-1; D unresolved. The CDR3 loop spans 14 amino acids. Germline-derived CDR1 and CDR2 are LNHDA and SQIVND (reference sequence). The ends were cut back, 3 bases at V and 1 base at J, with 9 bases in the middle. Written as DNA, the CDR3 is TGTGCCAGTAGTATGACTAACAGGAACACTGAAGCTTTCTTT. The encoded protein is CASSMTNRNTEAFF.

In its sample, this clonotype was seen many times. The J gene is TRBJ2-1, the V gene TRBV7-9; 8 bases map to TRBD2. The ends lost 2 bases at V and 0 bases at J; junction bases unmatched: 12. This CDR3 spans 19 amino acids. From germline, CDR1 is SEHNR and CDR2 FQNEAQ (reference sequence). The chain's CDR3 is CASSLLNGRAWSSYNEQFF. The CDR3 DNA reads TGTGCCAGCAGCTTATTGAACGGGAGGGCCTGGAGCTCCTACAATGAGCAGTTCTTC.

This clonotype has at least ten counts. The chain has TRBV20-1 and TRBJ2-1; D is unclear. The CDR3 covers 14 residues. The V and J ends lost 3 bases and 2 bases respectively, with 11 bases between them. The germline V gene has CDR1 DFQATT and CDR2 SNEGSKA (reference sequence). As DNA, the CDR3 is TGCAGTGCTAGTCCATCTGGGGCCTACAATGAGCAGTTCTTC. Translation gives CSASPSGAYNEQFF.

The table lists this clonotype with many counts. V and J are TRBV20-1 and TRBJ2-1; D gene ambiguous. CDR3 size: 14 residues. In germline, CDR1 is DFQATT, CDR2 SNEGSKA (reference sequence). V was clipped by 0 bases and J by 8 bases, with 14 bases between them. The DNA for the CDR3 is TGCAGTGCTAGAGATAAGTGGGCTCCCCATGAGCAGTTCTTC. Its protein is CSARDKWAPHEQFF.

There are many counts of this clonotype. The CDR3 here is CASSPDEGGTQYF. The CDR3 coding sequence is TGTGCCAGCAGCCCCGATGAGGGAGGGACCCAGTACTTC. The chain employs TRBV14 and TRBJ2-5; TRBD2 is a possible D gene (6 bases). This CDR3 region has 13 residues. In germline, CDR1 is SGHDN, CDR2 FVKESK. The V and J ends lost 4 bases and 7 bases respectively, with 13 bases between them.